Listed below are T cell receptor beta chains from one sample, sequenced in a study of blood T cells in healthy people across ages. TCRdb passed the 5' RACE reads through MiXCR, listing each CDR3 protein once. The repertoire includes 1.5 million to 2 million distinct CDR3 sequences, about 50% of them detected once, and about 2.1% sits in the top ten. The sample taken for sequencing was blood. The receptors derive from a woman aged 40 to 49 in good health. Both conserved end residues are part of each CDR3. The D gene is left open where the match is weak. Size is omitted from some rows. Given values are once, few, many or a class for expanded clones.

>.|TRBV3-1|.|TRBJ2-5|14
TGTGCCAGCAGCCAAGAGAGGGGCACTGAGACCCAGTACTTC
CASSQERGTETQYF
>TRBD2|TRBV20-1|few|TRBJ2-5|16
TGCAGTGCTAGTGTCCTAGCGGGGGGGCTCACAGAGACCCAGTACTTC
CSASVLAGGLTETQYF
>.|TRBV6-1|.|TRBJ1-5|16
TGTGCCAGCAGTGAAGGTTTGGGAGGGGTTAGTCAGCCCCAGCATTTT
CASSEGLGGVSQPQHF
>.|TRBV3-1|few|TRBJ2-1|14
TGTGCCAGCAGCCAAAGAGGGGTCTACAATGAGCAGTTCTTC
CASSQRGVYNEQFF
>TRBD2|TRBV3-1|.|TRBJ2-3|18
TGTGCCAGCAGCCAAGATGGAGCGGGGGGGCGTATCGCAGATACGCAGTATTTT
CASSQDGAGGRIADTQYF
>TRBD1|TRBV7-8|few|TRBJ2-7|16
TGTGCCAGCAGCCCCCCCTCCGGACAGGGGGGGTACGAGCAGTACTTC
CASSPPSGQGGYEQYF
>TRBD2|TRBV27|.|TRBJ2-1|18
TGTGCCAGCAGTTCATTTCGACTAGCGGGGGGGATATTGGATGAGCAGTTCTTC
CASSSFRLAGGILDEQFF
>.|TRBV6-6|once|TRBJ2-7|14
TGTGCCAGCAGTTACTGGTCGTCGGGGGATGAGCAGTACTTC
CASSYWSSGDEQYF
>TRBD2|TRBV5-1|.|TRBJ2-1|19
TGCGCCAGCAGCTTGGCCAGGCTGCGGGGGTCCTCCATATACAATGAGCAGTTCTTC
CASSLARLRGSSIYNEQFF
>.|TRBV11-2|.|TRBJ1-4|14
TGTGCCAGCAGCTTCCAGGACCCTAATGAAAAACTGTTTTTT
CASSFQDPNEKLFF
>.|TRBV11-2|.|TRBJ2-5|15
TGTGCCAGCAGCCTCTGGACACCGCGTCCGGAGACCCAGTACTTC
CASSLWTPRPETQYF
>TRBD2|TRBV27|.|TRBJ2-1|16
TGTGCCAGCCAGGGAGGCCGGGACTATGCGAACAATGAGCAGTTCTTC
CASQGGRDYANNEQFF
>TRBD1|TRBV20-1|.|TRBJ2-6|17
TGCAGTGCTACTAGGGACAGGCACAGCTCTGGGGCCAACGTCCTGACTTTC
CSATRDRHSSGANVLTF
>.|TRBV5-1|few|TRBJ2-5|15
TGCGCCAGCAGCTTCCGGGACAAAATACAAGAGACCCAGTACTTC
CASSFRDKIQETQYF
>.|TRBV7-8|few|TRBJ2-3|13
TGTGCCAGCAGCTTAATCAATGGAGATACGCAGTATTTT
CASSLINGDTQYF
>TRBD1|TRBV29-1|many|TRBJ2-1|13
TGCAGCGTCCACCGGACAGGGAGTAATGAGCAGTTCTTC
CSVHRTGSNEQFF
>TRBD2|TRBV7-7|few|TRBJ2-5|15
TGTGCTAGCAGCTCCGGACTAGCGGGGGGTCGGGAGCAGTACTTC
CASSSGLAGGREQYF
>TRBD1|TRBV6-5|.|TRBJ2-7|14
TGTGCCAGCAGTTACCGGGGACAGGGGCGCGAGCAGTACTTC
CASSYRGQGREQYF
>TRBD2|TRBV7-2|.|TRBJ2-3|17
TGTGCCGGCAGCTTAGGAGGTCGAGCGGGGGGTACAGATACGCAGTATTTT
CAGSLGGRAGGTDTQYF
>TRBD1|TRBV10-1|few|TRBJ2-7|16
TGCGCCAGCAGTGGTACCTTGGACAGGGGGCAGTACGAGCAGTACTTC
CASSGTLDRGQYEQYF
>.|TRBV27|.|TRBJ1-5|14
TGTGCCAGCAGTTTGGGTAGGGTAGGTCAGCCCCAGCATTTT
CASSLGRVGQPQHF
>.|TRBV7-2|few|TRBJ2-3|16
TGTGCCAGCACTATAAGGGGGGCCGGTGGGGGAGATACGCAGTATTTT
CASTIRGAGGGDTQYF
>.|TRBV4-2|.|TRBJ2-3|16
TGTGCCAGCAGCCCCCGACAGGCGGCTGGCACAGATACGCAGTATTTT
CASSPRQAAGTDTQYF
>.|TRBV7-6|.|TRBJ2-3|15
TGTGCCAGCAGCTCCGAGGGTCTCGGCACAGATACGCAGTATTTT
CASSSEGLGTDTQYF
>.|TRBV2|.|TRBJ2-6|15
TGTGCCAGCAGGAGGGAGCTATCTGGGGCCAACGTCCTGACTTTC
CASRRELSGANVLTF
>.|TRBV29-1|.|TRBJ2-3|13
TGCAGCGGGTCTGTGGGACGGGCAGATACGCAGTATTTT
CSGSVGRADTQYF
>.|TRBV21-1|few|TRBJ2-3|17
TGTGCCAGCAGCCCCGGGGCCCCGGGACAGGCCACAGATACGCAGTATTTT
CASSPGAPGQATDTQYF
>.|TRBV12-3/TRBV12-4|.|TRBJ1-2|14
TGTGCCAGCAGTTTAGGGACGGACCTATATGGCTACACCTTC
CASSLGTDLYGYTF
>.|TRBV5-1|.|TRBJ2-5|12
TGCGCCCGCAGCCTACCCGAGGAGACCCAGTACTTC
CARSLPEETQYF
>.|TRBV7-2|once|TRBJ1-6|16
TGTGCCAGCAGCCACAGTACCCCACTTCTTAATTCACCCCTCCACTTT
CASSHSTPLLNSPLHF
>.|TRBV29-1|.|TRBJ2-6|18
TGCAGCGTTGGCACAGAGAGGGGGAAGAACTCTGGGGCCAACGTCCTGACTTTC
CSVGTERGKNSGANVLTF
>.|TRBV20-1|.|TRBJ2-6|14
TGCAGTGCTATCCCCTTTAAGGGGGCCAACGTCCTGACTTTC
CSAIPFKGANVLTF
>TRBD2|TRBV4-2|.|TRBJ2-5|17
TGTGCCAGCAGCCAAGGGACTAGCGGAAAGTACCAAGAGACCCAGTACTTC
CASSQGTSGKYQETQYF
>.|TRBV20-1|few|TRBJ2-5|14
TGCAGTGCTAGAGAGACAGCAATTCAAGAGACCCAGTACTTC
CSARETAIQETQYF
>TRBD2|TRBV29-1|few|TRBJ2-7|13
TGCAGCGTTGATACGGGGGGGTCCTACGAGCAGTACTTC
CSVDTGGSYEQYF
>TRBD2|TRBV3-1|.|TRBJ2-1|15
TGTGCCAGCAGCCCACAGGGACTAGCGCTTCATGAGCAGTTCTTC
CASSPQGLALHEQFF
>TRBD2|TRBV29-1|.|TRBJ2-1|16
TGCAGCGCCAGACGGGCCTCTAGCGGGGCCTACAATGAGCAGTTCTTC
CSARRASSGAYNEQFF
>TRBD2|TRBV7-3|few|TRBJ2-1|14
TGTGCCAGCAGCTTAGTGGCTAGCGGGGGAGAGCAGTTCTTC
CASSLVASGGEQFF
>TRBD2|TRBV2|.|TRBJ2-7|17
TGTGCCAGCAGTGGTGGGACTAGCGGGGGGACAATCTACGAGCAGTACTTC
CASSGGTSGGTIYEQYF
>TRBD1|TRBV5-1|.|TRBJ1-1|15
TGCGCCAGCAGCTTGGAATGGACAGGGTATACTGAAGCTTTCTTT
CASSLEWTGYTEAFF
>TRBD2|TRBV3-1|few|TRBJ2-3|14
TGTGCCAGCAGCCATGGACTAGCGGGGCCCGGACAGTATTTT
CASSHGLAGPGQYF
>.|TRBV3-1|few|TRBJ1-2|14
TGTGCCAGCAGCCAGGGACACACTTACTATGGCTACACCTTC
CASSQGHTYYGYTF
>.|TRBV7-2|.|TRBJ2-3|17
TGTGCCAGCAGTTCCAGGTCAGACAAGGGGTTCACAGATACGCAGTATTTT
CASSSRSDKGFTDTQYF
>.|TRBV12-3/TRBV12-4|few|TRBJ2-3|13
TGTGCCAGCAGTAGAACTGGGTGGGATACGCAGTATTTT
CASSRTGWDTQYF
>.|TRBV7-2|.|TRBJ2-5|17
TGTGCCAGCAGCTTAGCGGGGGGACACACCTTGAGGGAGACCCAGTACTTC
CASSLAGGHTLRETQYF
>.|TRBV20-1|once|TRBJ2-1|12
TGCAGTGCCCCAGTGAAGGGAGAGACCCAGTTCTTC
CSAPVKGETQFF
>.|TRBV4-3|.|TRBJ2-1|16
TGCGCCAGCAGCCAGGGAGGACAGGCTTCCTACAATGGGCTGTTCTTC
CASSQGGQASYNGLFF
>.|TRBV29-1|.|TRBJ2-7|12
TGCAGCGTTGTAGGCCCAATCTACGAGCAGTACTTC
CSVVGPIYEQYF
>.|TRBV7-3|.|TRBJ2-1|16
TGTGCCAGCAGCTTAGACTTTAGGACCAGCGACAATGAGCAGTTCTTC
CASSLDFRTSDNEQFF
>.|TRBV20-1|.|TRBJ2-7|14
TGCAGTGCTAGAGATTTAGGGCGTTCCTACGAGCAGTACTTC
CSARDLGRSYEQYF
>.|TRBV7-9|.|TRBJ1-1|15
TGTGCCAGCAGCTCCACAGATCCGGGGAACACTGAAGCTTTCTTT
CASSSTDPGNTEAFF
>TRBD1|TRBV6-2/TRBV6-3|.|TRBJ1-1|14
TGTGCCAGCAGTTGGGACAGGGTTGGGACTGAAGCTTTCTTT
CASSWDRVGTEAFF
>.|TRBV28|.|TRBJ1-2|14
TGTGCCAGCAGTTTAGTCAGAGACTACTATGGCTACACCTTC
CASSLVRDYYGYTF